This T cell receptor (beta chain) appears in the sequencing data of a study of blood T cell repertoires in COVID-19. Study-level information: Samples representing acute and convalescent COVID-19 were sourced from the United States, Italy and Spain.

For this clone: Other DNA sequences within the sample encode an identical CDR3.

The V gene lost 4 bases and the J gene lost 1 base, with 6 bases spanning the gap. Germline V gives CDR1 LGHDT, CDR2 YNNKEL (reference sequence). The CDR3 is 13 residues long. Source study methods: Reference gene primer amplification gave estimated nucleated cell counts. The protocol was immunoSEQ multiplex PCR, while the TCRdb copy is restricted to in-frame clones and leaves out a portion. The D gene and trimming were derived from the DNA, and the V and J assignments and clone size from that table. The data contain some 76,000 clones, approximately 80% of them singletons. Sample: peripheral blood. The receptor was derived from a woman aged 55-69 years with acute or convalescent COVID-19. The V and J genes are TRBV3-1 (or the pseudogene TRBV3-2) and TRBJ2-3; D remains unclear. The CDR3 coding sequence is TGTGCCAGCAGCCTAAGAGGCACAGATACGCAGTATTTT. Translated, it gives CASSLRGTDTQYF.